This T cell receptor (beta chain) stems from a study of shared clonotypes between healthy human individuals. Comments on this clone: Its antigen is unknown. The same CDR3 can be traced to other DNA sequences in this sample.

Notes on the study in general: An expected dependence of interdonor clonotype sharing on sequencing depth was noted. Clonotypes shared by all four donors outscored non-shared clonotypes in generation probability. On the whole, naive subsets had larger estimated richness than memory subsets had.

Original processing notes: ImmunoSEQ output lacked quality scores and full-length reads, limiting matched filtering. Clones were sequenced by immunoSEQ multiplex PCR, and TCRdb holds only the in-frame ones, with some missing. V, J and clone size derive from that table, while D and trimming were established from the DNA sequence. The sample has some 2 million clones, approximately 94% seen once. Naive CD8 cells were CD45RO-negative, positively selected for CCR7, excluding terminally differentiated effector memory CD45RA+ cells. Sequencing was performed on naive CD8+ T cells sorted from blood. The sequence derives from a man aged 18 to 29 in good health.

The chain's CDR3 is CASSHPGTYEQYF. The CDR3 DNA sequence: TGCGCCAGCAGCCACCCGGGCACCTACGAGCAGTACTTC. The chain is built from TRBV4-1 and TRBJ2-7; D is ambiguous. The length of the CDR3 is 13 residues. From germline, CDR1 is MGHRA and CDR2 YSYEKL. V lost 3 bases and J 2 bases, leaving 8 bases between the germline ends.